This TCR beta chain was found in a study of blood T cell repertoires in COVID-19. Across the study: Acute and convalescent COVID-19 specimens originated in the United States, Italy and Spain. The cDNA or gDNA used as material had been derived from T cells, B-cell-depleted T cells, or PBMCs.

The length of the CDR3 is 13 residues. Germline V gene lookup returns CDR1 SGHRS and CDR2 YFSETQ. J gave up 4 bases and V 4 bases, and 3 bases lay outside the gene matches. Original processing notes: Estimation of nucleated cell counts was performed using reference gene primer amplification. Measured with immunoSEQ multiplex PCR; TCRdb has only the in-frame clones, and not every one. Clone size and the V and J calls come from that table; the DNA yielded D and trimming. The table has approximately 120,000 clones, more than 80% seen once. This chain links TRBV5-1 with TRBJ2-5; 8 bases align to TRBD1. This receptor was identified in a human donor in a cohort sampled during active COVID-19. What was sequenced was peripheral blood. The CDR3 nucleotides are TGCGCCAGCAGCGAAGGACAGGGAGAGACCCAGTACTTC. Residues: CASSEGQGETQYF.